This TCR beta chain was recovered during a study of metastatic and nonmetastatic thyroid tumors (dated by TCRdb to about 2020). At the level of the whole study: For patients with malignant and with benign thyroid disease, the researchers compared repertoires between peripheral blood samples and tumor or nodule tissue samples.

Comment on this clone: Its specific antigen is unknown. No base-level quality is on record; no much larger clone is a single base apart.

Library prep was done by PCR. Sequencing relied on an Illumina HiSeq 4000. High-throughput sequencing was used to profile the CDR3 region of the TCR beta-chain in every patient. Per the source publication's procedure: CDR3 differences across clinicopathological groups were used to build a classifier for discriminating distant-metastatic papillary thyroid cancer patients. To measure repertoire diversity the researchers used the Shannon index, while the Morisita-Horn index served to gauge how similar the tumor and blood repertoires were. TCRdb itself trimmed the public reads at Q25 with fastp, ran MiXCR and retained productive beta chains. V and J calls and clone size were set by TCRdb, not the authors. The sample table records around 4,500 clones; roughly 35% of these occur just once. 28% of the sample belongs to the ten largest clones. Before undergoing thyroid surgery, none of the patients had been given any kind of treatment. Using T-cell receptor beta sequencing, the researchers looked back retrospectively at clinical samples from patients, gathered between about 2011 and 2019.

Study-level results and caveats: TCR beta diversity was reported as significantly higher in malignant tumors than in benign nodules, in both blood and tumor samples.

After removal of 6 bases from V and 7 bases from J, the junction retains 13 bases not matched to a gene. The CDR3 covers 14 residues, taking in both the cysteine and the phenylalanine. Kept here is only the CDR3 DNA, which spans 42 bases and is read in frame from base 1. The germline V gene (reference sequence) yields DFQATT for CDR1 and SNEGSKA for CDR2. The rearrangement joined TRBV20-1 to TRBJ2-5; the junction holds 8 bases that match TRBD2. This TCR derives from a male donor with papillary thyroid cancer or a benign thyroid nodule (not recorded which). Some clones in this sample may be carry-over from other donors' samples. Sample: adjacent normal tissue. The DNA is TGCAGTGCCTCCACTAGCGGCCCCCCTGGGACCCAGTACTTC. Translated, this is CSASTSGPPGTQYF.